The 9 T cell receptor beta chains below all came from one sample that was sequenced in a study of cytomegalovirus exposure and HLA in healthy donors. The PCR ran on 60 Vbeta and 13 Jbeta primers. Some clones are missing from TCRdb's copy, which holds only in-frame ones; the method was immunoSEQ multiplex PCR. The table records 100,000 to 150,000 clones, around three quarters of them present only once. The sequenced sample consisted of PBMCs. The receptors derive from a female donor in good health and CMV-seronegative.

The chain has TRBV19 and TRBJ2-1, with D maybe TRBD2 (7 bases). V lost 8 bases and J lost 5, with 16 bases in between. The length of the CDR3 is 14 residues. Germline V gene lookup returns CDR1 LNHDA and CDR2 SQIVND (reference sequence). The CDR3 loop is CASFSGGSDNEQFF. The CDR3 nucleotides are TGTGCCAGTTTCTCGGGGGGCAGTGACAATGAGCAGTTCTTC.

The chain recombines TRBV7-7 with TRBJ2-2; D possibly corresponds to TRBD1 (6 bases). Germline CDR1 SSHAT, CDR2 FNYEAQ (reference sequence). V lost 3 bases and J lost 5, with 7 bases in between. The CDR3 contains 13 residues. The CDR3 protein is CASSFGQTGELFF. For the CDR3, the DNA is TGTGCCAGCAGCTTCGGACAGACCGGGGAGCTGTTTTTT.

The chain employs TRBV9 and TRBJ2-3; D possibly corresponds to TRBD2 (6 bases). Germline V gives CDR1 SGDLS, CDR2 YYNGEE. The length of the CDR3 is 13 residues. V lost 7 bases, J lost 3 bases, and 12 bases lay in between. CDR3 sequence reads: CASGSSGTDTQYF. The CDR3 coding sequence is TGTGCCAGCGGAAGTAGCGGAACAGATACGCAGTATTTT.

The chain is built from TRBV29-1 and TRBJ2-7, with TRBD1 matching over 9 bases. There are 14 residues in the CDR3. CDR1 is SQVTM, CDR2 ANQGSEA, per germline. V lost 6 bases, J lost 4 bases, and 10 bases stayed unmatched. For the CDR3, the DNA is TGCAGCGTCGAAATACAGGGGGCCGAGTACGAGCAGTACTTC. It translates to CSVEIQGAEYEQYF.

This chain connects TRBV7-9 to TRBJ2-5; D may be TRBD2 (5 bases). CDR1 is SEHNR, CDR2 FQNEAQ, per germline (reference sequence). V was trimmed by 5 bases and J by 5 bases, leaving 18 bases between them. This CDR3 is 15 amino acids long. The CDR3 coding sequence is TGTGCCAGCAGCCCCCCCCGAGGGTGGCCGGAGACCCAGTACTTC. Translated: CASSPPRGWPETQYF. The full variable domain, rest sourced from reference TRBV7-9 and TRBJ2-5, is DTGVSQNPRHKITKRGQNVTFRCDPISEHNRLYWYRQTLGQGPEFLTYFQNEAQLEKSRLLSDRFSAERPKGSFSTLEIQRTEQGDSAMYLCASSPPRGWPETQYFGPGTRLLVL.

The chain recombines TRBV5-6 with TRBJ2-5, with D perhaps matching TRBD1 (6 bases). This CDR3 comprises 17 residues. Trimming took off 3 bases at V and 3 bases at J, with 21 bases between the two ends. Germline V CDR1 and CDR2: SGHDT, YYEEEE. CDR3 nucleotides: TGTGCCAGCAGCTGGGGGTCGGGCCTGGGGGCCAAAGAGACCCAGTACTTC. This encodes CASSWGSGLGAKETQYF.

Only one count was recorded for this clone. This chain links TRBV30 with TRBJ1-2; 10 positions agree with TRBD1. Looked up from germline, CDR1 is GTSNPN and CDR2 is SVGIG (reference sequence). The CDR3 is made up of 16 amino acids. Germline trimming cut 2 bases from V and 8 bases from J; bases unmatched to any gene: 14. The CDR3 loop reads CAWSPPGQGRYTGYTF. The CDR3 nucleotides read TGTGCCTGGAGTCCGCCGGGACAGGGGAGGTATACGGGCTACACCTTC.

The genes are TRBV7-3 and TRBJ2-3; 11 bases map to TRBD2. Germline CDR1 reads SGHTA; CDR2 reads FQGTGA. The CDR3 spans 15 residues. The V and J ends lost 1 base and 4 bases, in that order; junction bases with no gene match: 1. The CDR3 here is CASSLSSGGADTQYF. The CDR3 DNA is TGTGCCAGCAGCTTAAGTAGCGGGGGGGCAGATACGCAGTATTTT. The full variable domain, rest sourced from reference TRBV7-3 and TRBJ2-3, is GAGVSQTPSNKVTEKGKYVELRCDPISGHTALYWYRQSLGQGPEFLIYFQGTGAADDSGLPNDRFFAVRPEGSVSTLKIQRTERGDSAVYLCASSLSSGGADTQYFGPGTRLTVL.

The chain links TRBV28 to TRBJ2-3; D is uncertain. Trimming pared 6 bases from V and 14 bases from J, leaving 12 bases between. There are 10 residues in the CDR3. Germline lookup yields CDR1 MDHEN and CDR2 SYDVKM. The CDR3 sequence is CASSPSRRYF. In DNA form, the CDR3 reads TGTGCCAGCAGCCCGTCCAGGCGGTATTTT.